A single sample is the source of the 3 T cell receptor beta chains below, sequenced in a study of blood T cell repertoires in COVID-19. Sequencing was performed with immunoSEQ multiplex PCR; in TCRdb, only in-frame clones are kept and a portion is missing. The table records about 140,000 clones, around 82% of them present only once. The sample consisted of peripheral blood. The origin of the receptors is a woman between 50 and 59 years old with acute or convalescent COVID-19.

The chain couples TRBV6-2 or TRBV6-3 to TRBJ2-7; D uncertain. This CDR3 has 12 residues. CDR1 and CDR2 from the germline V gene are MNHEY and SVGEGT. V was pared by 5 bases and J by 2 bases, with 7 bases between. For the CDR3, the DNA is TGTGCCAGCAGTCACAATACCTACGAGCAGTACTTC. Translating it yields CASSHNTYEQYF.

This sequence joins TRBV14 and TRBJ2-3; TRBD2 might be the D (6 bases). Trimming removed 1 base at V and 5 bases at J, with 22 bases between. Germline loops: CDR1 SGHDN, CDR2 FVKESK. This CDR3 is 18 amino acids long. The CDR3 sequence is CASSQARRDLPLVDTQYF. Written as DNA, the CDR3 is TGTGCCAGCAGCCAAGCTCGTCGGGACTTACCCCTGGTAGATACGCAGTATTTT.

CDR3 region: CASSMGYLYETQYF. The CDR3 nucleotides read TGTGCCAGTAGTATGGGCTATTTGTACGAGACCCAGTACTTC. This chain connects TRBV19 to TRBJ2-5, with D uncertain. Germline assignment: CDR1 LNHDA and CDR2 SQIVND (reference sequence). This CDR3 is built from 14 residues. Trimming removed 3 bases from V and 5 bases from J, with 13 bases in between.